Shown below are 18 T cell receptor beta chains from a single sample sequenced in a study of vaccination effects on CD4 cells after COVID-19. Sequencing was preceded by expansion of antigen-specific CD4+ T cells with viral peptide pools in the ViraFEST assay. Culturing for 10 to 11 days preceded CD4+ T cell isolation. Everyone in the study got two shots of either the BNT162b2 or mRNA-1273 vaccine. Measured with immunoSEQ multiplex PCR; TCRdb has only the in-frame clones, and not every one. The sample contains 60,000 to 90,000 clones, over 70% of which appear only once. Their antigens are not known. Here the sequenced sample was CD4+ T cells from PBMCs cultured with HCoV-229E spike peptides, taken after COVID-19 vaccination. The source of these receptors is a human donor who received a COVID-19 vaccine.

This clone appeared a single time. The chain couples TRBV5-4 to TRBJ1-1, with a weak D call TRBD1 (5 bases). CDR1 is SGHNT and CDR2 is YYREEE in the germline V gene (reference sequence). This CDR3 is built from 15 residues. V was trimmed by 1 base and J by 0 bases, leaving 10 bases between them. As DNA, the CDR3 is TGTGCCAGCAGCTTGATGCCAGGGATGAACACTGAAGCTTTCTTT. Encoded protein: CASSLMPGMNTEAFF.

J is TRBJ2-1 and V is TRBV7-2; D may be TRBD1 (5 bases). The CDR3 runs 14 residues. V lost 4 bases and J lost 4, with 11 bases in between. CDR1 and CDR2 (germline): SGHTA, FQGNSA. DNA for the CDR3: TGTGCCAGCAGCTCCAGAGACAGTTACAATGAGCAGTTCTTC. Amino acids: CASSSRDSYNEQFF.

The genes are TRBV2 and TRBJ1-5; D might be TRBD1 (5 bases). V dropped 3 bases and J dropped 0 bases, with 12 bases sitting between them. There are 16 residues in the CDR3. Germline V gene data show CDR1 as SNHLY and CDR2 as FYNNEI. The CDR3 sequence is CASSERGGDSNQPQHF. The DNA of the CDR3 is TGTGCCAGCAGTGAGAGGGGTGGGGATAGCAATCAGCCCCAGCATTTT.

The V call is TRBV6-5, the J call TRBJ2-7; 7 nucleotides line up with TRBD1. CDR3 length equals 14 residues. The germline V gene has CDR1 MNHEY and CDR2 SVGAGI. V dropped 6 bases and J dropped 5; count of bases not matched to a gene: 10. In nucleotides, the CDR3 is TGTGCCAGCAGGTGGACAGGCGATTACAACGAGCAGTACGTC. Translating gives CASRWTGDYNEQYV.

There are a few counts of this clone. The DNA for the CDR3 is TGTGCCAGTAGTATCGTGGGCAGACTCTCTGGAAACACCATATATTTT. Its translation: CASSIVGRLSGNTIYF. The V and J genes are TRBV19 and TRBJ1-3, with D unresolved. Germline assignment: CDR1 LNHDA and CDR2 SQIVND (reference sequence). V lost 3 bases to trimming and J lost 0 bases, with 12 bases between them. The CDR3 extends over 16 amino acids.

The V gene is TRBV30, the J gene TRBJ2-3, with no clear D. Germline V lookup: CDR1 GTSNPN, CDR2 SVGIG (reference sequence). This CDR3 is built from 14 residues. Trimming removed 2 bases at V and 4 bases at J, with 13 bases between. The CDR3 DNA follows: TGTGCCTGGAGTTCGGTGTCAATTGCAGATACGCAGTATTTT. This translates into CAWSSVSIADTQYF.

This chain joins TRBV7-2 and TRBJ2-1, with no clear D. V gave up 0 bases and J gave up 7 bases, with 13 bases separating them. From germline, CDR1 is SGHTA and CDR2 FQGNSA. This CDR3 is 15 amino acids long. Here the CDR3 DNA reads TGTGCCAGCAGCTTAGCGCGGCAGCTCGTGAATGAGCAGTTCTTC. Translation: CASSLARQLVNEQFF.

The rearrangement links TRBV9 to TRBJ2-6; TRBD2 might be the D (5 bases). This CDR3 contains 19 residues. V was clipped by 0 bases and J by 0 bases, with 16 bases between them. CDR1 is SGDLS and CDR2 is YYNGEE in the germline V gene. CDR3 sequence reads: CASSVAPGFGSSGANVLTF. CDR3 nucleotide sequence: TGTGCCAGCAGCGTAGCTCCGGGATTCGGTAGCTCTGGGGCCAACGTCCTGACTTTC.

The chain recombines TRBV3-1 (or the pseudogene TRBV3-2) with TRBJ2-5; 9 nucleotides align to TRBD2. The CDR3 loop spans 16 amino acids. CDR1 is LGHDT and CDR2 is YNNKEL in the germline V gene (reference sequence). J lost 0 bases, V lost 1 base, and 3 bases had no gene match. The CDR3 is CASSQGRLADQETQYF. The CDR3, as DNA: TGTGCCAGCAGCCAAGGTCGACTAGCGGACCAAGAGACCCAGTACTTC.

The V gene is TRBV6-5, the J gene TRBJ2-1; 10 bases map to TRBD1. Looked up from germline, CDR1 is MNHEY and CDR2 is SVGAGI. V lost 5 bases, J lost 8 bases, and 9 bases stayed unmatched. The CDR3 consists of 15 residues. CDR3 in amino acids: CASSTPGQGKYEQFF. The DNA for the CDR3 is TGTGCCAGCAGTACCCCGGGACAGGGGAAATATGAGCAGTTCTTC.

The V and J genes are TRBV6-5 and TRBJ1-5; TRBD1 is a possible D gene (5 bases). Trimming shortened V by 6 bases and J by 0 bases, and 9 bases separated the two germline ends. Per germline, CDR1 MNHEY and CDR2 SVGAGI. The CDR3 is 14 residues long. The CDR3: CASSRVYSNQPQHF. The DNA for the CDR3 is TGTGCCAGCAGCAGGGTTTATAGCAATCAGCCCCAGCATTTT.

V and J are TRBV6-2 or TRBV6-3 and TRBJ1-5, with 8 nucleotides matching TRBD1. CDR1 MNHEY and CDR2 SVGEGT come from the germline V gene. The V segment lost 0 bases and the J segment 3 bases; nucleotides outside the gene matches: 7. This CDR3 is 17 amino acids long. The CDR3 region is CASSYSGQGPDNQPQHF. CDR3 nucleotides: TGTGCCAGCAGTTACTCTGGACAGGGACCAGACAATCAGCCCCAGCATTTT.

The chain links TRBV4-3 to TRBJ1-2; D is unclear. Germline V gives CDR1 LGHNA, CDR2 YSLEER. The CDR3 contains 16 residues. The V end was cut by 1 base, the J end by 4 bases, with 16 bases between. CDR3 DNA sequence: TGCGCCAGCAGCCAAGCCCTCTTCGGGGAAGGCTATGGCTACACCTTC. Protein sequence: CASSQALFGEGYGYTF.

The rearrangement links TRBV5-4 to TRBJ1-2, with 7 positions matching TRBD1. This CDR3 comprises 14 residues. CDR1 and CDR2 from the germline V gene are SGHNT and YYREEE (reference sequence). Trimming removed 5 bases from V and 3 bases from J; junction bases left unmatched: 7. This chain's CDR3 is CASRPRDRYYGYTF. CDR3 bases: TGTGCCAGCAGGCCCCGGGACAGATACTATGGCTACACCTTC.

This chain links TRBV6-5 with TRBJ2-3; 7 positions match TRBD1. The CDR3 contains 13 residues. Germline V gives CDR1 MNHEY, CDR2 SVGAGI. The trim removed 8 bases at V and 2 bases at J, leaving 4 bases unmatched. CDR3 DNA: TGTGCCAGCGGGGGACAGCCCACAGATACGCAGTATTTT. It codes for CASGGQPTDTQYF.

The chain employs TRBV19 and TRBJ2-2; TRBD1 matches 7 bases. The CDR3 covers 17 residues. After removal of 2 bases from V and 6 bases from J, the junction contained 12 bases not matched to a gene. Germline CDR1 reads LNHDA; CDR2 reads SQIVND (reference sequence). The DNA of the CDR3 is TGTGCCAGTAGTATACGACAGGGTTACTCTTGGGCCGGGGAGCTGTTTTTT. This translates into CASSIRQGYSWAGELFF.

The chain employs TRBV12-5 and TRBJ2-1; 8 bases line up with TRBD1. The germline gives CDR1 LGHNT, CDR2 FRNRAP. V gave up 0 bases and J gave up 6 bases; unmatched junction bases: 7. CDR3 length: 16 residues. CDR3 sequence (DNA): TGTGCTAGTGGTTTGGTTACAGGGGGGTTCGGCAATGAGCAGTTCTTC. The encoded protein is CASGLVTGGFGNEQFF.

The chain carries TRBV3-1 (or the pseudogene TRBV3-2) and TRBJ1-1; possibly TRBD1 for D (5 bases). V dropped 5 bases and J dropped 1 base, with 11 bases sitting between them. Germline CDR1 reads LGHDT; CDR2 reads YNNKEL (reference sequence). The CDR3 extends over 14 amino acids. The CDR3 region is CASSGLGGNTEAFF. CDR3 DNA sequence: TGTGCCAGCAGCGGATTGGGGGGGAACACTGAAGCTTTCTTT.